The 5 T cell receptor beta chains given below trace back to one sample, sequenced in a study of T cells in Graves' hyperthyroidism and ophthalmopathy. RNA transcripts yielded amplified TCR beta CDR3 regions. In the first-round RT-PCR of the TCR CDR3, the HTBI primer set was used. Each CDR3 protein gets one entry after TCRdb re-called the multiplex PCR reads with MiXCR. The repertoire holds about 200,000 distinct CDR3 sequences, about 15% seen once, with about half in the top ten. The sample consisted of blood. These receptor sequences come from a woman between 50 and 59 years old with Graves' hyperthyroidism.

This chain joins TRBV7-3 and TRBJ2-2, with a tentative D call TRBD1 (6 bases). The germline CDR1 and CDR2 sequences are SGHTA and FQGTGA. V was pared by 1 base and J by 7 bases, with 13 bases between. This CDR3 has 15 residues. The CDR3, as DNA: TGTGCCAGCAGCTTAAAGGGACAAGGAGTCGGGGAGCTGTTTTTT. It translates to CASSLKGQGVGELFF.

This clonotype was seen a few times. The gene calls are TRBV20-1 and TRBJ1-5; D ambiguous. V lost 2 bases and J 4 bases, leaving 12 bases between the germline ends. Germline V gene sequence: CDR1 DFQATT, CDR2 SNEGSKA (reference sequence). The CDR3 covers 14 residues. CDR3 residues: CSARPPSRNQPQHF. CDR3 in DNA: TGCAGTGCTAGACCCCCAAGCAGGAATCAGCCCCAGCATTTT.

This clonotype was detected ten times or more. The chain combines TRBV28 with TRBJ2-7; TRBD2 might be the D (5 bases). The CDR3 consists of 13 residues. Germline V gives CDR1 MDHEN, CDR2 SYDVKM. Trimming took off 5 bases at V and 1 base at J, with 9 bases between the two ends. The CDR3: CASSTGSSYEQYF. In DNA, the CDR3 is TGTGCCAGCAGTACGGGGAGTTCCTACGAGCAGTACTTC.

In its sample, this clonotype was seen many times. The V and J genes are TRBV7-9 and TRBJ2-1; 13 nucleotides align to TRBD2. Germline V CDR1 and CDR2: SEHNR, FQNEAQ (reference sequence). The CDR3 length is 16 residues. V lost 3 bases and J lost 3; bases outside the gene matches: 2. The CDR3 spells CASSFRTSGSYNEQFF. The CDR3 DNA follows: TGTGCCAGCAGCTTCCGGACTAGCGGGAGCTACAATGAGCAGTTCTTC.

This clonotype was recorded at least ten times. The gene calls are TRBV7-3 and TRBJ2-5; D might be TRBD2 (5 bases). Trimming left V 5 bases short and J 1 base short, with 11 bases between. This CDR3 is 14 amino acids long. The V gene's germline CDR1 is SGHTA and CDR2 FQGTGA. The CDR3 DNA is TGTGCCAGCAGCACCGGCGGGCGCCAAGAGACCCAGTACTTC. As protein: CASSTGGRQETQYF.